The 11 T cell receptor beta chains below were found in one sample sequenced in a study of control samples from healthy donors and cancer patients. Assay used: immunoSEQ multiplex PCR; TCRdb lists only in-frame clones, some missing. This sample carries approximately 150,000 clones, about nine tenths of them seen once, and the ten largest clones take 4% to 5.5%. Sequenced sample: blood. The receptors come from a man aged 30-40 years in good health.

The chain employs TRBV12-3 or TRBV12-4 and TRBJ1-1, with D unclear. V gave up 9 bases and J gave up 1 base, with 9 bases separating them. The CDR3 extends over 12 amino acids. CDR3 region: CASTVGNTEAFF. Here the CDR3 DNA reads TGTGCCAGTACCGTCGGGAACACTGAAGCTTTCTTT.

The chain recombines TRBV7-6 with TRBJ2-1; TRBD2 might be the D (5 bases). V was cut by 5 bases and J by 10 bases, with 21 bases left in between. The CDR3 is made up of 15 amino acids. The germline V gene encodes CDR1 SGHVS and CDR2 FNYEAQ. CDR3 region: CASSPGSPSGGEQFF. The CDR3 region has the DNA TGTGCCAGCAGCCCCGGCTCGCCCAGCGGCGGGGAGCAGTTCTTC.

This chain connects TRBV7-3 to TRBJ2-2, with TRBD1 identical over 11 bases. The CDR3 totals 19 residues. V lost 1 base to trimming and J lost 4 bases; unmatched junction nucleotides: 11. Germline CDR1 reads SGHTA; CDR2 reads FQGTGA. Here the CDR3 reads CASSLNPRGDRGFTGELFF. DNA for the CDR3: TGTGCCAGCAGCTTAAACCCCAGGGGGGACAGGGGGTTCACCGGGGAGCTGTTTTTT.

The chain's CDR3 is CASSLNSFEQFF. CDR3 coding DNA: TGCGCCAGCAGCCTCAACAGTTTTGAGCAGTTCTTC. The gene calls are TRBV4-3 and TRBJ2-1; no firm D call. The ends were cut back, 4 bases at V and 9 bases at J, with 10 bases in the middle. Germline lookup yields CDR1 LGHNA and CDR2 YSLEER. The CDR3 contains 12 residues.

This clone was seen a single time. CDR3 bases: TGCGCCAGCTCAAAAACGACAGGGAATTCACCCCTCCACTTT. The encoded protein is CASSKTTGNSPLHF. V and J are TRBV5-1 and TRBJ1-6; 7 bases line up with TRBD1. The germline gives CDR1 SGHRS, CDR2 YFSETQ. V lost 7 bases and J lost 7; bases outside the gene matches: 8. This CDR3 contains 14 residues.

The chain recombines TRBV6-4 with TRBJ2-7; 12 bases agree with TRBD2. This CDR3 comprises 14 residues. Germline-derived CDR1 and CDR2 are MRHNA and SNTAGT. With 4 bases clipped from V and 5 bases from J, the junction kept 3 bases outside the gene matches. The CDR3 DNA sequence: TGTGCCAGCAGTGGACTAGCGGGAGTCAACGAGCAGTACTTC. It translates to CASSGLAGVNEQYF.

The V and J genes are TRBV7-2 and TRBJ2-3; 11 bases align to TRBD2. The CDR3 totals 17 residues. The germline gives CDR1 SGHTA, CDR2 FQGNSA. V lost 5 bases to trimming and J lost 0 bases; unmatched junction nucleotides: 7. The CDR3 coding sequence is TGTGCCAGCAGCCCGGTAGCGGGGGGGACTAGCACAGATACGCAGTATTTT. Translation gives CASSPVAGGTSTDTQYF.

The CDR3 DNA reads TGTGCCAGTAGTATAGTCCAGGGACAGGGCTATGAAAAACTGTTTTTT. This gives the protein CASSIVQGQGYEKLFF. V gene TRBV19 combines with J gene TRBJ1-4, with 9 nucleotides matching TRBD1. V was clipped by 1 base and J by 6 bases; unmatched bases: 6. The CDR3 has 16 residues. CDR1 is LNHDA, CDR2 SQIVND, per germline (reference sequence).

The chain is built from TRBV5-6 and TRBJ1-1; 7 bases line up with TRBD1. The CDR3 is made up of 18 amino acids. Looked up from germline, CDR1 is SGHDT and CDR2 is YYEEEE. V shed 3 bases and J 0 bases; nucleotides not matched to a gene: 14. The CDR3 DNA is TGTGCCAGCAGCTCGGGTGGGCAGGGGGTTTTCCTGAACACTGAAGCTTTCTTT. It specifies CASSSGGQGVFLNTEAFF.

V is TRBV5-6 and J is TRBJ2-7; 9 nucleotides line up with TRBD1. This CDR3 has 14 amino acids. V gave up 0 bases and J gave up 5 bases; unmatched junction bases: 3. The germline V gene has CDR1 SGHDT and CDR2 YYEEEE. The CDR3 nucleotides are TGTGCCAGCAGCTTGGGACAGGGGGAACACGAGCAGTACTTC. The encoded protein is CASSLGQGEHEQYF.

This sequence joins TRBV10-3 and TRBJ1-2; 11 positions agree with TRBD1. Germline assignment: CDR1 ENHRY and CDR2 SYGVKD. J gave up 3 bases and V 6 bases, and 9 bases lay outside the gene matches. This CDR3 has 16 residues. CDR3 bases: TGTGCCATCAGGGAAACTCCGGGACAGGGGGACTATGGCTACACCTTC. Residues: CAIRETPGQGDYGYTF.